The 21 T cell receptor beta chains given below trace back to one sample, sequenced in a study of blood T cell repertoires in COVID-19. This table comes from immunoSEQ multiplex PCR, and its TCRdb copy is limited to in-frame clones, with some not included. The sample records about 220,000 clones, roughly four fifths being singletons. Sequenced: PBMCs or T cells enriched from blood (not recorded which). The origin of the receptors is a woman aged 40 to 50 with acute COVID-19.

The chain has TRBV4-1 and TRBJ1-1, with TRBD1 matching 9 bases. Germline loops: CDR1 MGHRA, CDR2 YSYEKL. J gave up 2 bases and V 4 bases, and 2 bases lay outside the gene matches. This CDR3 has 14 amino acids. The CDR3 DNA reads TGCGCCAGCAGCCCGGGACAGGGTAACACTGAAGCTTTCTTT. This translates into CASSPGQGNTEAFF.

The chain combines TRBV28 with TRBJ2-1; TRBD2 matches 7 bases. This CDR3 spans 16 amino acids. The J segment lost 3 bases and the V segment lost 2 bases, leaving 7 bases of the junction unmatched. Germline loops: CDR1 MDHEN, CDR2 SYDVKM. The CDR3 reads CASSLMAGVLYNEQFF. The CDR3 nucleotides read TGTGCCAGCAGTTTAATGGCGGGAGTCCTCTACAATGAGCAGTTCTTC. Full variable domain (missing parts from reference TRBV28 and TRBJ2-1): DVKVTQSSRYLVKRTGEKVFLECVQDMDHENMFWYRQDPGLGLRLIYFSYDVKMKEKGDIPEGYSVSREKKERFSLILESASTNQTSMYLCASSLMAGVLYNEQFFGPGTRLTVL.

This chain uses TRBV10-3 with TRBJ1-1; D not certain. This CDR3 has 15 residues. Germline values: CDR1 ENHRY, CDR2 SYGVKD. Trimming pared 2 bases from V and 1 base from J, leaving 11 bases between. The DNA for the CDR3 is TGTGCCATCAGTGAGCGTGAAGACTCGAACACTGAAGCTTTCTTT. Amino acid sequence: CAISEREDSNTEAFF.

The chain recombines TRBV5-8 with TRBJ2-1, with TRBD2 matching over 9 bases. The CDR3 consists of 16 residues. V lost 3 bases to trimming and J lost 5 bases; unmatched junction nucleotides: 9. CDR1 is SGHTS and CDR2 is YDEGEE in the germline V gene. The CDR3 here is CASSWGGSGGNNEQFF. The CDR3 DNA is TGTGCCAGCAGCTGGGGCGGGAGCGGGGGGAACAATGAGCAGTTCTTC.

The rearrangement uses TRBV30 and TRBJ2-3; D may be TRBD2 (5 bases). The germline V and J ends were trimmed by 0 bases and 2 bases, with 12 bases remaining between them. Germline CDR1 and CDR2: GTSNPN and SVGIG (reference sequence). The length of the CDR3 is 15 residues. In DNA form, the CDR3 reads TGTGCCTGGAGTGTAGGGAGCGGAACCACAGATACGCAGTATTTT. Its protein product is CAWSVGSGTTDTQYF.

This sequence joins TRBV28 and TRBJ1-1; a possible D gene is TRBD1 (6 bases). The CDR3 has 16 amino acids. Germline V gene sequence: CDR1 MDHEN, CDR2 SYDVKM. V was clipped by 5 bases and J by 7 bases, with 23 bases between them. The CDR3 DNA follows: TGTGCCAGCAGTCCACCCGCCGGGTGGGGGCCCTATGAAGCTTTCTTT. It specifies CASSPPAGWGPYEAFF.

V and J are TRBV5-4 and TRBJ2-2; D is perhaps TRBD1 (6 bases). Germline CDR1 is SGHNT and CDR2 is YYREEE (reference sequence). Trimming left V 4 bases short and J 3 bases short, with 16 bases between. The CDR3 has 16 amino acids. The CDR3 DNA sequence: TGTGCCAGCAGCAGATCCCCAGGGGTGGACACCGGGGAGCTGTTTTTT. Its translation is CASSRSPGVDTGELFF.

This chain links TRBV6-5 with TRBJ1-1; D unclear. The length of the CDR3 is 14 residues. With 6 bases removed from V and 5 bases from J, the gap between germline ends came to 16 bases. Germline loops: CDR1 MNHEY, CDR2 SVGAGI. CDR3 in amino acids: CASSPVLGGTEAFF. The CDR3 region has the DNA TGTGCCAGCAGCCCCGTCCTGGGAGGGACTGAAGCTTTCTTT.

The V gene is TRBV13, the J gene TRBJ2-7; the match to TRBD2 covers 10 bases. V trimming: 6 bases; J trimming: 2 bases; junction bases outside the gene matches: 7. CDR1 PRHDT and CDR2 FYEKMQ come from the germline V gene (reference sequence). The length of the CDR3 is 15 residues. The DNA for the CDR3 is TGTGCCAGCAGTCGCCCCGGGACTAGCGCCTACGAGCAGTACTTC. It specifies CASSRPGTSAYEQYF.

The chain is built from TRBV19 and TRBJ2-1, with D perhaps matching TRBD1 (5 bases). This CDR3 contains 12 residues. Germline CDR1 and CDR2: LNHDA and SQIVND (reference sequence). V dropped 5 bases and J dropped 3 bases, with 5 bases sitting between them. This CDR3 reads CASSQGYNEQFF. For the CDR3, the DNA is TGTGCCAGTAGTCAGGGCTACAATGAGCAGTTCTTC. The full variable domain, in which reference TRBV19 and TRBJ2-1 provide the parts outside the CDR3, is DGGITQSPKYLFRKEGQNVTLSCEQNLNHDAMYWYRQDPGQGLRLIYYSQIVNDFQKGDIAEGYSVSREKKESFPLTVTSAQKNPTAFYLCASSQGYNEQFFGPGTRLTVL.

This chain links TRBV7-9 with TRBJ1-2; tentative D call: TRBD1 (5 bases). V lost 2 bases and J 3 bases, leaving 10 bases between the germline ends. The length of the CDR3 is 14 residues. From germline, CDR1 is SEHNR and CDR2 FQNEAQ (reference sequence). The CDR3 spells CASSLSGRDYGYTF. In DNA form, the CDR3 reads TGTGCCAGCAGCTTATCTGGCAGGGACTATGGCTACACCTTC. The complete variable domain, with remaining parts taken from reference TRBV7-9 and TRBJ1-2, reads DTGVSQNPRHKITKRGQNVTFRCDPISEHNRLYWYRQTLGQGPEFLTYFQNEAQLEKSRLLSDRFSAERPKGSFSTLEIQRTEQGDSAMYLCASSLSGRDYGYTFGSGTRLTVV.

Here the CDR3 DNA reads TGCGCCAGCAGTAAAACAGGGGGATATGGCTACACCTTC. This translates into CASSKTGGYGYTF. The V call is TRBV10-2, the J call TRBJ1-2, with 8 positions matching TRBD1. Per the germline V gene, CDR1 is WSHSY and CDR2 is SAAADI. The trim removed 5 bases at V and 5 bases at J, leaving 4 bases unmatched. There are 13 residues in the CDR3.

The V and J genes are TRBV11-2 and TRBJ2-3, with 9 bases identical to TRBD2. V shed 7 bases and J 0 bases; nucleotides not matched to a gene: 5. Germline V gene sequence: CDR1 SGHAT, CDR2 FQNNGV. The CDR3 has 15 residues. This CDR3 is CASTRGTSSTDTQYF. The CDR3 nucleotides read TGTGCCAGCACCCGGGGGACTAGCAGCACAGATACGCAGTATTTT.

The chain uses TRBV18 and TRBJ1-2; the match to TRBD1 covers 7 bases. Germline V gene lookup returns CDR1 KGHSH and CDR2 LQKENI. The CDR3 totals 15 residues. V shed 2 bases, J shed 7 bases, and the junction held 10 bases outside the gene matches. The DNA for the CDR3 is TGTGCCAGCTCACCATCACAGGGGTGGGAAAGTGGCTACACCTTC. It specifies CASSPSQGWESGYTF.

The table lists this clone with a count of one. V is TRBV12-3 or TRBV12-4 and J is TRBJ2-7, with 8 bases fitting TRBD1. Losses at the gene ends were 3 bases for V and 6 bases for J; bases not matched to a gene: 1. The CDR3 totals 12 residues. In DNA form, the CDR3 reads TGTGCCAGCAGTTTTACAGGGGGCGAGCAGTACTTC. Protein product: CASSFTGGEQYF.

J is TRBJ1-2 and V is TRBV4-2; maybe TRBD1 (5 bases). Germline loops: CDR1 LGHNA, CDR2 YNFKEQ. V was shortened by 1 base and J by 2 bases, with 8 bases between the two germline ends. The CDR3 is made up of 14 amino acids. Written as DNA, the CDR3 is TGTGCCAGCAGCCAAGGGGACTCGAACTATGGCTACACCTTC. It yields the protein CASSQGDSNYGYTF.

This clone has a handful of counts. This chain links TRBV28 with TRBJ2-5; D perhaps matches TRBD2 (5 bases). The germline V and J ends were trimmed by 5 bases and 7 bases, with 17 bases remaining between them. The CDR3 consists of 14 residues. Germline assignment: CDR1 MDHEN and CDR2 SYDVKM. CDR3 in DNA: TGTGCCAGCAGTCCTGACGGGGTGGTCGGGACCCAGTACTTC. It specifies CASSPDGVVGTQYF.

This chain links TRBV7-2 with TRBJ1-2; TRBD1 agrees at 7 bases. Unmatched junction bases numbered 16, after V lost 6 bases and J lost 6 bases. Looked up from germline, CDR1 is SGHTA and CDR2 is FQGNSA. The CDR3 runs to 16 residues. CDR3 amino acids: CASRPPGTAKGDGYTF. CDR3 coding DNA: TGTGCCAGCAGGCCTCCCGGGACAGCGAAGGGGGATGGCTACACCTTC.

The chain is built from TRBV5-1 and TRBJ2-1; no definite D call. The V gene's germline CDR1 is SGHRS and CDR2 YFSETQ. CDR3 length: 16 residues. V was clipped by 0 bases and J by 1 base, with 11 bases between them. DNA of the CDR3: TGCGCCAGCAGCTTGGCCGGGTGGCCGTCCTACAATGAGCAGTTCTTC. Its translation: CASSLAGWPSYNEQFF.

This sequence joins TRBV7-7 and TRBJ2-5; 12 nucleotides line up with TRBD2. The CDR3 runs to 16 residues. Losses at the gene ends were 5 bases for V and 1 base for J; bases not matched to a gene: 5. Looked up from germline, CDR1 is SSHAT and CDR2 is FNYEAQ (reference sequence). The CDR3, as DNA: TGTGCCAGCAGCGCCCAACTAGCGGGGGGCCAAGAGACCCAGTACTTC. It codes for CASSAQLAGGQETQYF.

This chain joins TRBV5-8 and TRBJ1-2; D possibly corresponds to TRBD1 (6 bases). The germline V and J ends were trimmed by 2 bases and 4 bases, with 9 bases remaining between them. The CDR3 extends over 13 amino acids. Germline V gene data show CDR1 as SGHTS and CDR2 as YDEGEE. The DNA for the CDR3 is TGTGCCAGCAGCTTTAGGGGGATCTATGGCTACACCTTC. This codes for CASSFRGIYGYTF.